This T cell receptor beta chain emerged from a study of somatic mutations in cytotoxic T cells in rheumatoid arthritis. Overall study findings and caveats: A rise in CD8+ clonality with age was seen in rheumatoid arthritis patients but not in healthy controls. Unknown were the antigen targets of the expanded CD8+ clones. A single CD8+ clone exceeded 20% of CD8+ cells in 8 of 65 patients.

Germline V lookup: CDR1 SQVTM, CDR2 ANQGSEA. This CDR3 has 15 amino acids. V lost 2 bases and J 4 bases, leaving 15 bases between the germline ends. Separation of CD4+ and CD8+ cells was performed by positive magnetic bead selection, and purity was verified by flow cytometry. Sequenced by immunoSEQ multiplex PCR; TCRdb stores in-frame clones only, minus some. This sample has approximately 25,000 clones, with under 75% found just once. Remarks on this clone: The antigen is unknown.

The TCR sequence derives from a young woman in good health. Sequenced: CD8+ T cells sorted from blood. The chain joins TRBV29-1 to TRBJ2-1, with D uncertain. CDR3 bases: TGCAGCGTTGAAATTGACCCCCTTACATACAATGAGCAGTTCTTC. Its translation is CSVEIDPLTYNEQFF.